This TCR beta chain emerged from a study of blood T cell repertoires in COVID-19. Study-level background: Donors in the United States, Italy and Spain gave samples during acute or convalescent COVID-19. The cDNA or gDNA used as material had been derived from T cells, B-cell-depleted T cells, or PBMCs.

V gave up 2 bases and J gave up 8 bases; unmatched junction bases: 6. The CDR3 totals 13 residues. Germline assignment: CDR1 SGHRS and CDR2 YFSETQ. Per the original data handling: By means of reference gene primer amplification, nucleated cell counts were estimated. The protocol was immunoSEQ multiplex PCR, while the TCRdb copy is restricted to in-frame clones and leaves out a portion. That table gives V, J and clone size, and the DNA gave D and trimming. The sample holds 95,000 to 100,000 clones; roughly 85% are singletons and the top ten take about 1.8%. The source is a woman in her 70s with active or convalescent COVID-19. This sequence joins TRBV5-1 and TRBJ1-2, with TRBD1 matching 7 bases. Sequencing used peripheral blood. The CDR3 loop is CASSFRQGSGYTF. CDR3 DNA: TGCGCCAGCAGCTTTCGACAGGGCTCCGGCTACACCTTC. Using reference TRBV5-1 and TRBJ1-2 for the parts outside the CDR3, the full variable domain is KAGVTQTPRYLIKTRGQQVTLSCSPISGHRSVSWYQQTPGQGLQFLFEYFSETQRNKGNFPGRFSGRQFSNSRSEMNVSTLELGDSALYLCASSFRQGSGYTFGSGTRLTVV.